The rows below give T cell receptor beta chains drawn from one sample of a study of T cells after yellow fever vaccination. MiXCR, run by TCRdb on the 5' RACE reads, gives a single entry per CDR3 protein. The table lists approximately 250,000 distinct CDR3 sequences, 6.5% to 7.5% of them singletons. Sequenced here: CD4+ T cells sorted from PBMCs, sampled on the day of the yellow fever booster vaccination. These receptors originate from a man younger than 40 who received the YFV17D yellow fever vaccine. Each CDR3 is given with its conserved first and last residue. D genes are given only for firm matches. Some rows have no size entry. The others give once, few or many, or a class for an expanded clone.

TRBV7-2	.	TRBD2	16	TRBJ2-1	CASSQRGLAVHNEQFF	TGTGCCAGCAGCCAACGTGGACTAGCGGTACACAATGAGCAGTTCTTC
TRBV18	many	TRBD1	16	TRBJ2-3	CASSPPRGQGTDTQYF	TGTGCCAGCTCACCTCCGAGGGGACAGGGGACAGATACGCAGTATTTT
TRBV6-2/TRBV6-3	many	TRBD2	18	TRBJ2-3	CASRRLAGAAGGTDTQYF	TGTGCCAGCAGACGACTAGCGGGAGCTGCGGGGGGCACAGATACGCAGTATTTT
TRBV5-1	.	TRBD1	15	TRBJ2-5	CASSLRPGGWETQYF	TGCGCCAGCAGCTTGAGGCCAGGGGGCTGGGAGACCCAGTACTTC
TRBV29-1	many	TRBD1	14	TRBJ2-7	CSVEVHRQGSEQYF	TGCAGCGTTGAAGTCCATAGACAGGGAAGCGAGCAGTACTTC
TRBV3-1	many	TRBD2	15	TRBJ2-5	CASSAPPSGPGTQYF	TGTGCCAGCAGCGCTCCCCCTAGCGGTCCGGGGACCCAGTACTTC
TRBV7-2	few	.	14	TRBJ2-2	CASSKLKYTGELFF	TGTGCCAGCAGCAAGTTAAAGTACACCGGGGAGCTGTTTTTT
TRBV4-1	few	TRBD2	18	TRBJ2-1	CASSQLSTAGGGTDEQFF	TGCGCCAGCAGCCAGCTCTCGACGGCGGGAGGGGGAACGGATGAGCAGTTCTTC
TRBV14	.	.	15	TRBJ2-5	CASSQGGTTQETQYF	TGTGCCAGCAGCCAAGGGGGGACCACACAAGAGACCCAGTACTTC
TRBV7-2	.	.	14	TRBJ2-5	CASSPKGLLETQYF	TGTGCCAGCAGCCCCAAGGGCCTTCTCGAGACCCAGTACTTC
TRBV7-6	.	.	12	TRBJ2-1	CASSVGPNEQFF	TGTGCCAGCAGCGTCGGTCCTAATGAGCAGTTCTTC
TRBV28	many	.	10	TRBJ2-7	CASSYYEQYF	TGTGCCAGCAGTTATTACGAGCAGTACTTC
TRBV20-1	many	TRBD2	15	TRBJ2-1	CSALSGRATYNEQFF	TGCAGTGCGCTAAGCGGGAGGGCCACTTACAATGAGCAGTTCTTC
TRBV11-3	many	TRBD1	15	TRBJ2-7	CASSTGTGRLSEQYF	TGTGCCAGCAGCACCGGGACAGGGAGGCTGTCCGAGCAGTACTTC
TRBV7-2	many	.	15	TRBJ2-1	CASSSHWTGYNEQFF	TGTGCCAGCAGCTCCCACTGGACTGGATACAATGAGCAGTTCTTC
TRBV27	.	.	16	TRBJ1-3	CASSSRGVSGRNTIYF	TGTGCCAGCAGCAGTCGGGGGGTGTCCGGGAGAAACACCATATATTTT
TRBV7-3	few	.	15	TRBJ2-3	CASSPAGGKTDTQYF	TGTGCCAGCAGCCCTGCCGGGGGAAAAACAGATACGCAGTATTTT
TRBV27	.	.	16	TRBJ2-2	CASSNRLVRTTGELFF	TGTGCCAGCAGTAACCGACTAGTCAGGACCACCGGGGAGCTGTTTTTT
TRBV4-3	.	TRBD2	16	TRBJ2-3	CASSQDHSGVTDTQYF	TGCGCCAGCAGCCAAGATCACAGCGGGGTCACAGATACGCAGTATTTT
TRBV7-7	once	TRBD1	14	TRBJ2-5	CASSLNRGQETQYF	TGTGCCAGCAGCTTAAACAGGGGGCAGGAGACCCAGTACTTC
TRBV7-2	.	.	16	TRBJ2-2	CASSLALARDTGELFF	TGTGCCAGCAGCTTAGCTTTAGCGCGAGACACCGGGGAGCTGTTTTTT
TRBV27	few	.	13	TRBJ2-3	CASSLVGSDTQYF	TGTGCCAGCAGTTTAGTAGGGTCAGATACGCAGTATTTT
TRBV20-1	few	.	9	TRBJ2-3	CSASDTQYF	TGCAGTGCATCAGATACGCAGTATTTT
TRBV9	.	TRBD2	15	TRBJ2-3	CASSRGTSGTDTQYF	TGTGCCAGCAGCCGAGGGACTAGCGGCACAGATACGCAGTATTTT
TRBV29-1	many	.	13	TRBJ2-5	CSVIDRYQETQYF	TGCAGCGTTATAGACAGGTACCAAGAGACCCAGTACTTC
TRBV13	.	.	16	TRBJ2-3	CASSFWARIGGDTQYF	TGTGCCAGCAGCTTCTGGGCCCGTATCGGTGGAGATACGCAGTATTTT
TRBV12-3/TRBV12-4	.	.	13	TRBJ2-7	CASSFTENYEQYF	TGTGCCAGCAGCTTTACAGAAAACTACGAGCAGTACTTC
TRBV6-1	many	TRBD1	14	TRBJ2-7	CASSRRDRDYEQYF	TGTGCCAGCAGTCGCCGGGACAGGGACTACGAGCAGTACTTC
TRBV7-2	few	.	12	TRBJ1-2	CASSLLSFGYTF	TGTGCCAGCAGCTTATTGTCTTTCGGCTACACCTTC
TRBV12-3/TRBV12-4	few	TRBD1	15	TRBJ1-5	CASIHTGGRDQPQHF	TGTGCCAGCATCCATACAGGGGGACGAGATCAGCCCCAGCATTTT
TRBV20-1	few	TRBD2	14	TRBJ2-7	CSALPQRGWHEQYF	TGCAGTGCTTTACCGCAGCGGGGGTGGCACGAGCAGTACTTC
TRBV10-3	few	TRBD1	14	TRBJ1-1	CAIRGQSGSAEAFF	TGTGCCATCAGGGGACAGTCGGGGTCTGCTGAAGCTTTCTTT
TRBV9	.	TRBD2	17	TRBJ2-6	CASSGLAGVLGANVLTF	TGTGCCAGCAGCGGCCTAGCGGGAGTTCTTGGGGCCAACGTCCTGACTTTC
TRBV29-1	many	TRBD2	13	TRBJ2-7	CSVGGEGLYEQYF	TGCAGCGTTGGGGGGGAGGGCCTGTACGAGCAGTACTTC
TRBV7-3	many	TRBD1	20	TRBJ2-1	CASSLNGPGDGTGSYNEQFF	TGTGCCAGCAGCTTAAATGGACCGGGTGATGGGACAGGCTCCTACAATGAGCAGTTCTTC
TRBV7-9	.	TRBD1	15	TRBJ1-4	CASSGRGTANEKLFF	TGTGCCAGCAGCGGACGAGGGACAGCGAATGAAAAACTGTTTTTT
TRBV7-2	many	TRBD1	13	TRBJ2-7	CASSRDRAYEQYF	TGTGCCAGCAGCAGGGACAGGGCCTACGAGCAGTACTTC
TRBV24-1	.	TRBD1	14	TRBJ1-5	CATQGQGHNQPQHF	TGTGCCACCCAGGGACAGGGTCACAATCAGCCCCAGCATTTT
TRBV5-1	many	TRBD2	15	TRBJ2-5	CASSFEAGAPETQYF	TGCGCCAGCAGCTTCGAAGCGGGAGCCCCGGAGACCCAGTACTTC
TRBV7-2	.	TRBD2	18	TRBJ2-3	CASSYRNRLAGATDTQYF	TGTGCCAGCAGTTACCGGAATAGACTAGCGGGGGCCACAGATACGCAGTATTTT
TRBV4-2	.	TRBD2	14	TRBJ2-5	CASSQREEQETQYF	TGTGCCAGCAGCCAACGGGAGGAGCAAGAGACCCAGTACTTC
TRBV11-3	many	.	15	TRBJ2-5	CASSLRGLAVETQYF	TGTGCCAGCAGCCTGAGGGGGCTAGCGGTAGAGACCCAGTACTTC
TRBV7-2	.	TRBD1	16	TRBJ2-7	CASSLSSGGSSYEQYF	TGTGCCAGCAGCTTAAGCTCAGGGGGAAGCTCCTACGAGCAGTACTTC
TRBV9	.	TRBD1	16	TRBJ2-6	CASSVGTGGGANVLTF	TGTGCCAGCAGCGTTGGGACAGGGGGTGGGGCCAACGTCCTGACTTTC
TRBV12-3/TRBV12-4	many	.	13	TRBJ2-7	CASRTTASYEQYF	TGTGCCAGCAGAACGACGGCATCCTACGAGCAGTACTTC
TRBV6-2/TRBV6-3	.	.	12	TRBJ1-1	CASRSRTAEAFF	TGTGCCAGCAGATCCAGGACAGCCGAAGCTTTCTTT
TRBV6-5	few	TRBD1	16	TRBJ2-2	CASSSRRTGTTGELFF	TGTGCCAGCAGTTCCCGAAGGACAGGAACCACCGGGGAGCTGTTTTTT
TRBV5-1	few	.	16	TRBJ2-1	CASSLLQPSSYNEQFF	TGCGCCAGCAGCTTGCTTCAGCCGAGCTCCTACAATGAGCAGTTCTTC